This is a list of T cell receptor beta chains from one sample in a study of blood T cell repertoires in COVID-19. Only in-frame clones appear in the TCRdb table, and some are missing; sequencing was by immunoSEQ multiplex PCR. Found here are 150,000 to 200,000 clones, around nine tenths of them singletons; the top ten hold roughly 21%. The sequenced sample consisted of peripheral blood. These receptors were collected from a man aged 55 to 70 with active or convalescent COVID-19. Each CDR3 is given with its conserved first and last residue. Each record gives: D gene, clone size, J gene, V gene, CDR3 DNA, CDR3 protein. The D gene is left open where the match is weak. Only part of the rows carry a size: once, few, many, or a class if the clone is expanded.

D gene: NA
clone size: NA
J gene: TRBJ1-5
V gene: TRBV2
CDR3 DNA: TGTGCCAGCCGGGGGGGGGAGGTTCAGCCCCAGCATTTT
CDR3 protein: CASRGGEVQPQHF

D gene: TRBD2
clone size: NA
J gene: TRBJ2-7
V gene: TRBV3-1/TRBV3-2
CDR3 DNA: TGTGCCAGCAGCCAAGGTGTGACTAGCGGGGGATACGAGCAGTACTTC
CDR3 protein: CASSQGVTSGGYEQYF

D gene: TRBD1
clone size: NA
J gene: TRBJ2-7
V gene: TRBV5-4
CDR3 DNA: TGTGCCAGCGCCCCTGACAGGGGTGAGGTAGGGCAGTACTTC
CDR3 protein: CASAPDRGEVGQYF

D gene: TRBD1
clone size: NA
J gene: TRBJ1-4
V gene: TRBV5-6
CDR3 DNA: TGTGCCAGCAGCCTGGGACCGGACAGGGGTTTTTCAACTAATGAAAAACTGTTTTTT
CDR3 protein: CASSLGPDRGFSTNEKLFF

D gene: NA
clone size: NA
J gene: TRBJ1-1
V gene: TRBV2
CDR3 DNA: TGTGCCAGCACTGAGGCATATGAAGCTTTCTTT
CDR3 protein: CASTEAYEAFF

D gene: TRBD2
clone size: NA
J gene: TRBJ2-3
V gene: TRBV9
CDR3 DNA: TGTGCCAGCAGCGTAGTGGGTAGCGGGGGCACAGATACGCAGTATTTT
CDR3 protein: CASSVVGSGGTDTQYF

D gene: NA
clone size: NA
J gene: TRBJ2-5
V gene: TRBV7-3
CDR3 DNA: TGTGCCAGCAGCCCGACAGTTCAAGAGACCCAGTACTTC
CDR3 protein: CASSPTVQETQYF

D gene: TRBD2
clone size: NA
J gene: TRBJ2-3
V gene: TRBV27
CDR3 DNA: TGTGCCAGCAGTTTATCCCAGCTAGCGGGGCGTACGCAGTATTTT
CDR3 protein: CASSLSQLAGRTQYF

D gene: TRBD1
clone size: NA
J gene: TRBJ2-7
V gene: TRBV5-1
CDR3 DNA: TGCGCCAGCAGCAATCGGACAGGTAGCTCCTACGAGCAGTACTTC
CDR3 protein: CASSNRTGSSYEQYF

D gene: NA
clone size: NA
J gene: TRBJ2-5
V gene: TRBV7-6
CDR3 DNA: TGTGCCAGCAGCTTACGCGGGCAAGAGACCCAGTACTTC
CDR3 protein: CASSLRGQETQYF

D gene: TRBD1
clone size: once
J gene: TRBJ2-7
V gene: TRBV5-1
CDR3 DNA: TGCGCCAGCAGCTTGGGACAGGGGGGTGTAAACGAGCAGTACTTC
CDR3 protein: CASSLGQGGVNEQYF

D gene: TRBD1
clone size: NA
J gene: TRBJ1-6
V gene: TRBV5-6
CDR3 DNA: TGTGCCAGCAGCGTACGACAGGGGTTCAATTCACCCCTCCACTTT
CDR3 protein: CASSVRQGFNSPLHF

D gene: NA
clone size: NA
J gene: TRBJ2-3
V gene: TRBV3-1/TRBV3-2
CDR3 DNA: TGTGCCAGCAGCCCCTCGGCGGGCTCAGATACGCAGTATTTT
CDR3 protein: CASSPSAGSDTQYF

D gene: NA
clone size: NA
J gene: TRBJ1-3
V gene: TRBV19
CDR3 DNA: TGTGCCAGTAATTCACAGCCCGGAAACACCATATATTTT
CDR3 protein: CASNSQPGNTIYF

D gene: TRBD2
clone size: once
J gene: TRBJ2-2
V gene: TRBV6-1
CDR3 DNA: TGTGCCAGCAGTGAAGATCCAGCGGGGGCCCGGGAGCTGTTTTTT
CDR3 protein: CASSEDPAGARELFF

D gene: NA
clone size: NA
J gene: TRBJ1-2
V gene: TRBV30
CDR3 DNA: TGTGCCTGGTATGACAGAACCCCCTATGGCTACACCTTC
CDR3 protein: CAWYDRTPYGYTF

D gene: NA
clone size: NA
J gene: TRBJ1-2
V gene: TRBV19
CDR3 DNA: TGTGCCAGTAGTATATATCACAGGGCGAACTATGGCTACACCTTC
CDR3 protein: CASSIYHRANYGYTF

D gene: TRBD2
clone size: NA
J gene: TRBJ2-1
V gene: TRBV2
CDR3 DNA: TGTGCCAGCAGATCCCTAGCGGGGGGACCAAATGAGCAGTTCTTC
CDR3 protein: CASRSLAGGPNEQFF

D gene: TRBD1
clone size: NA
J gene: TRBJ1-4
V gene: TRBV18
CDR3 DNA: TGTGCCAGCTCACAAGACAGGGCTAATGAAAAACTGTTTTTT
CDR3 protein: CASSQDRANEKLFF

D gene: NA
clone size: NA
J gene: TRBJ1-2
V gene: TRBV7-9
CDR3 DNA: TGTGCCAGCAGCTTAGATGAGCGGGGTGGCTACACCTTC
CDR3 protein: CASSLDERGGYTF

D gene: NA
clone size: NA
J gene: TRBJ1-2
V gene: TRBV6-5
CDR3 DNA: TGTGCCAGCAGTTACTCGATGAACGGTAACTATGGCTACACCTTC
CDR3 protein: CASSYSMNGNYGYTF

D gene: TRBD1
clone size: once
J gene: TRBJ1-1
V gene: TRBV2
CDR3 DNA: TGTGCCAGCTCCGACAGGGTTGATAGCACTGAAGCTTTCTTT
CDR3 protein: CASSDRVDSTEAFF

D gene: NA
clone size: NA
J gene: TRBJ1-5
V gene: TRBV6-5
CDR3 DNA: TGTGCCACAGCCCAGGGGTTGAGAAGTCAGCCCCAGCATTTT
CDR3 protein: CATAQGLRSQPQHF

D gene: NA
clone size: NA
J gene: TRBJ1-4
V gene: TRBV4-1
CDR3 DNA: TGCGCCAGCAGCCACCCAGGGGCGCAGGCTAATGAAAAACTGTTTTTT
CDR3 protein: CASSHPGAQANEKLFF

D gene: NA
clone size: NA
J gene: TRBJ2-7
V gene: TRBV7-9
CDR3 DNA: TGTGCCAGCAGCTTAGTTGACTCAAACTACGAGCAGTACTTC
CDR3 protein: CASSLVDSNYEQYF

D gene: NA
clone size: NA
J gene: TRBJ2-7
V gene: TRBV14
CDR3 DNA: TGTGCCAGCAGCTCGACAGTGACCTACGAGCAGTACTTC
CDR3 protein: CASSSTVTYEQYF

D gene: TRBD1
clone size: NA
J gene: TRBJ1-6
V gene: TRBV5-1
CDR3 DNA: TGCGCCAGCAGCTTGGATACAGGGGGCACGCCACCCCTCCACTTT
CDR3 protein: CASSLDTGGTPPLHF

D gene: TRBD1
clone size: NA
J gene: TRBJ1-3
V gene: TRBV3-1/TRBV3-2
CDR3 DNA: TGTGCCAGCAGCCAGGCTCCAGGGGGTTCTGGAAACACCATATATTTT
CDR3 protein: CASSQAPGGSGNTIYF

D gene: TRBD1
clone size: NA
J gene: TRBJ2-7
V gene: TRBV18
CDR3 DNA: TGTGCCAGCTCGCCCGGGACAGGGAACTACGAGCAGTACTTC
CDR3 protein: CASSPGTGNYEQYF

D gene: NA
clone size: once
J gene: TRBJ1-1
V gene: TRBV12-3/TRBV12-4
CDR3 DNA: TGTGCCAGCAGTTCAGGTCTCAACACTGAAGCTTTCTTT
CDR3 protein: CASSSGLNTEAFF

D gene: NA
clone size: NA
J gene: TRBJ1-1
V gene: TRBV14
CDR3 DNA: TGTGCCAGCAGCCAAGTAGTAAGGGGCCAGAACACTGAAGCTTTCTTT
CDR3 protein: CASSQVVRGQNTEAFF

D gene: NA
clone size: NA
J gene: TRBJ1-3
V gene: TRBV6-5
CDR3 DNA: TGTGCCAGCAGTTACAGTTGGGGGCGATCAGGAAACACCATATATTTT
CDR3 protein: CASSYSWGRSGNTIYF

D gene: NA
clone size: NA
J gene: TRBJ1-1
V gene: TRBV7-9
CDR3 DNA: TGTGCCAGCAGCTCAGACAGGTCGCTTAACACTGAAGCTTTCTTT
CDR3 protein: CASSSDRSLNTEAFF

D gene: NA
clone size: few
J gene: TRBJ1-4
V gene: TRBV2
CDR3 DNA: TGTGCCAGCAAGGTCGACAGACTCGCAGCTAATGAAAAACTGTTTTTT
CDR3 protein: CASKVDRLAANEKLFF

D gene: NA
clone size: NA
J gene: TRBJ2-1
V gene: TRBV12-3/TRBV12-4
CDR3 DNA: TGTGCCAGCAGTTTTCGGGGAGATGAGCAGTTCTTC
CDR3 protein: CASSFRGDEQFF

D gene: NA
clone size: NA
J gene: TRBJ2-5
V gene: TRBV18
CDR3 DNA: TGTGCCAGCTCATATGAGACCCAGTACTTC
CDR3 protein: CASSYETQYF

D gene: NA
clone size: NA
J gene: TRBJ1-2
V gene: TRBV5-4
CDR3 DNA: TGTGCCAGCAGCTTAAGCGCAGGGGCAGGCTATGGCTACACCTTC
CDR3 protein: CASSLSAGAGYGYTF

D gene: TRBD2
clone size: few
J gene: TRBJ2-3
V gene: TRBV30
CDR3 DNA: TGTGCCTGGGGACCGGGACTAGCGGGGCAGTATTTT
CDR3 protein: CAWGPGLAGQYF

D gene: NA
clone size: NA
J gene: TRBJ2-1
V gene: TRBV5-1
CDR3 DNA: TGCGCCAGCAGCTTCGGACTCTACAATGAGCAGTTCTTC
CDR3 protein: CASSFGLYNEQFF

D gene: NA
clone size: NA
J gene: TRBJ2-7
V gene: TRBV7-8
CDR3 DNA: TGTGCCAGCAGCTCACCGCCGACAGGTACCTACGAGCAGTACTTC
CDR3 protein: CASSSPPTGTYEQYF

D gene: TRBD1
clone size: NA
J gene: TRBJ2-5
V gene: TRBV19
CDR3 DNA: TGTGCCAGTAGTATGGATCCGGACAGGGGATGGTATGGGACCCAGTACTTC
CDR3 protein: CASSMDPDRGWYGTQYF

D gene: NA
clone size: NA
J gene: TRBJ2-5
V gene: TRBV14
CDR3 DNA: TGTGCCAGCAGCGACAGGTCTTCGTCCCAGTACTTC
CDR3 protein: CASSDRSSSQYF

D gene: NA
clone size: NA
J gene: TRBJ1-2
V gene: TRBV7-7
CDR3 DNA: TGTGCCAGCAGCTTAGACGGGGTATTTGTTAACTATGGCTACACCTTC
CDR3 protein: CASSLDGVFVNYGYTF

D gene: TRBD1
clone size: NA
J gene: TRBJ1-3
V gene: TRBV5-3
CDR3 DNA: TGTGCCAGAAGCCCAGACAGGGCAAATATTTGTGGAAACACCATATATTTT
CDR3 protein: CARSPDRANICGNTIYF

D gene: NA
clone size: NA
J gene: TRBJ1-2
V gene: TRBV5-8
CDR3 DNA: TGTGCCAGCAGACCTTACCGGGAAAACTATGAGGGCTACACCTTC
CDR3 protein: CASRPYRENYEGYTF

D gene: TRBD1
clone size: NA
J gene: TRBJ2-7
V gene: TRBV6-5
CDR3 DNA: TGTGCCAGCAAGCCGGGACAGGGGGCTTGGGAGCAGTACTTC
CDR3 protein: CASKPGQGAWEQYF

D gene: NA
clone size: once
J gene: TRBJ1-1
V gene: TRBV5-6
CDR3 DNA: TGTGCCAGCAGTTACCCCGGGGGGAACACTGAAGCTTTCTTT
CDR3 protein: CASSYPGGNTEAFF

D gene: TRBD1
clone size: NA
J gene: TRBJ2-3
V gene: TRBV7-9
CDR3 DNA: TGTGCCAGCAGCCCGGGACAGGAGAACACAGATACGCAGTATTTT
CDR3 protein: CASSPGQENTDTQYF

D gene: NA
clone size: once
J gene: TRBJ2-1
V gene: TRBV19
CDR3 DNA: TGTGCCAGTAGTTTCCTCAGCGTAAATGAGCAGTTCTTC
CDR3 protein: CASSFLSVNEQFF

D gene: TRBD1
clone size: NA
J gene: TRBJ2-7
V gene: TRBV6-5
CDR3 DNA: TGTGCCAGCAGAGACAGGGGGGGATACTCCTACGAGCAGTACTTC
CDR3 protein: CASRDRGGYSYEQYF